This is a list of T cell receptor beta chains from one sample in a study of OX40 agonist ivuxolimab in advanced cancers. Measured with immunoSEQ multiplex PCR; TCRdb has only the in-frame clones, and not every one. The sample has roughly 60,000 clones, about four fifths seen once. Sequencing was performed on CD4+ or CD8+ T cells sorted from blood, taken in a trial of the OX40 agonist ivuxolimab. Receptor source: an adult with an advanced solid tumor such as melanoma, head and neck, liver or kidney cancer. Both conserved end residues are part of each CDR3. A D gene is named only where the DNA matches it firmly. The size of a clone is reported for some rows only, either as once, few or many, or as a class for expanded clones.

CDR3aa,CDR3nt,d_gene,abundance,v_gene,j_gene
CASSISGTGLAYGYTF,TGTGCCAGTAGTATATCCGGGACAGGGCTCGCCTATGGCTACACCTTC,TRBD1,NA,TRBV19,TRBJ1-2
CASSLSQGAEAFF,TGTGCCAGCAGCTTGTCGCAGGGAGCTGAAGCTTTCTTT,NA,NA,TRBV7-3,TRBJ1-1
CASSVSGTYNEQFF,TGCGCCAGCAGCGTTAGCGGGACCTACAATGAGCAGTTCTTC,TRBD2,NA,TRBV5-1,TRBJ2-1
CASSLRGTTEAFF,TGTGCCAGCAGTTTAAGGGGGACCACTGAAGCTTTCTTT,NA,few,TRBV6-5,TRBJ1-1
CASSLLGITGYTF,TGTGCCAGCAGCTTACTGGGAATAACCGGCTACACCTTC,NA,once,TRBV5-5,TRBJ1-2
CAISRGTGTNEKLFF,TGTGCCATAAGCAGGGGAACTGGAACTAATGAAAAACTGTTTTTT,NA,NA,TRBV5-4,TRBJ1-4
CSVAGRTYGYTF,TGCAGCGTTGCTGGACGGACCTATGGCTACACCTTC,NA,NA,TRBV29-1,TRBJ1-2
CASSLGLAGNNEQFF,TGTGCCAGCAGCTTAGGGCTAGCGGGCAACAATGAGCAGTTCTTC,TRBD2,NA,TRBV7-2,TRBJ2-1
CAISDRIVSGRSPDTQYF,TGTGCCATCAGTGACCGTATAGTTAGCGGGAGATCCCCAGATACGCAGTATTTT,TRBD2,NA,TRBV10-3,TRBJ2-3
CASSEQGATEAFF,TGTGCCAGCAGTGAACAGGGCGCCACTGAAGCTTTCTTT,NA,NA,TRBV2,TRBJ1-1
CASSQAGAGNTIYF,TGCGCCAGCAGCCAAGCAGGGGCAGGAAACACCATATATTTT,NA,NA,TRBV4-1,TRBJ1-3
CASSPMSGLETQYF,TGTGCCAGCAGCCCGATGAGTGGCTTAGAGACCCAGTACTTC,NA,NA,TRBV7-9,TRBJ2-5
CASSGDSHKSGTDTQYF,TGTGCCAGCAGTGGGGACTCACATAAGTCGGGCACAGATACGCAGTATTTT,NA,NA,TRBV6-1,TRBJ2-3
CASGNGGTTPYEQYF,TGCGCCAGCGGTAACGGCGGGACAACACCCTACGAGCAGTACTTC,NA,NA,TRBV5-1,TRBJ2-7
CASSLGALETQYF,TGTGCCAGCAGCTTAGGGGCCCTAGAGACCCAGTACTTC,NA,NA,TRBV7-3,TRBJ2-5
CASCQGQLSYEQYF,TGCGCCAGTTGTCAGGGTCAACTTTCCTACGAGCAGTACTTC,NA,medium-sized,TRBV5-1,TRBJ2-7
CASSWTGNQPQHF,TGTGCCAGCAGCTGGACAGGGAATCAGCCCCAGCATTTT,TRBD1,NA,TRBV2,TRBJ1-5
CATTTGADSGANVLTF,TGTGCCACAACAACAGGGGCCGACTCTGGGGCCAACGTCCTGACTTTC,TRBD1,NA,TRBV28,TRBJ2-6
CASSDSLTGTYNEQFF,TGTGCCAGCAGTGACTCGTTAACGGGAACCTACAATGAGCAGTTCTTC,NA,NA,TRBV6-4,TRBJ2-1
CASSLNADYNEQFF,TGTGCCAGCAGCTTAAACGCTGACTACAATGAGCAGTTCTTC,NA,NA,TRBV7-3,TRBJ2-1
CASSILPATTEAFF,TGTGCCAGTAGTATCCTCCCGGCAACCACTGAAGCTTTCTTT,NA,NA,TRBV19,TRBJ1-1
CASGFGGLGSNEKLFF,TGTGCCAGCGGGTTCGGGGGGCTGGGATCTAATGAAAAACTGTTTTTT,NA,few,TRBV2,TRBJ1-4
CASSLMRANTEAFF,TGTGCCAGCAGCCTGATGCGGGCGAACACTGAAGCTTTCTTT,NA,NA,TRBV5-5,TRBJ1-1
CSVVDRNSYEQYF,TGCAGCGTTGTAGACAGGAACTCCTACGAGCAGTACTTC,NA,NA,TRBV29-1,TRBJ2-7
CASSFSGGIYEQYF,TGTGCCAGCAGCTTCTCAGGGGGCATCTACGAGCAGTACTTC,TRBD1,NA,TRBV7-9,TRBJ2-7
CASSDETRLADTQYF,TGTGCCAGCAGTGACGAGACTAGATTGGCAGATACGCAGTATTTT,NA,NA,TRBV6-4,TRBJ2-3
CASSVGTGGGYTF,TGTGCCAGCAGTGTGGGGACAGGGGGCGGCTACACCTTC,TRBD1,few,TRBV2,TRBJ1-2
CASSPGTSGNIQYF,TGTGCCAGCAGCCCTGGGACTTCAGGGAACATTCAGTACTTC,NA,NA,TRBV9,TRBJ2-4